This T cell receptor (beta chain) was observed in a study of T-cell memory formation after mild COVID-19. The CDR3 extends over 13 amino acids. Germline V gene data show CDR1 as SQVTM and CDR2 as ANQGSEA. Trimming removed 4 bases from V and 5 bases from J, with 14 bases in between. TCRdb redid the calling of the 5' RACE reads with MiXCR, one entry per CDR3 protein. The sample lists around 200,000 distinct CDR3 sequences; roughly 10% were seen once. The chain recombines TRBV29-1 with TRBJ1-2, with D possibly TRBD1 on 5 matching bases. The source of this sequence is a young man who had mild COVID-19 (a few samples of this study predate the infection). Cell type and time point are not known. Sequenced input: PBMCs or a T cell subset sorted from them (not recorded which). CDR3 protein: CSVVLPGGYGYTF. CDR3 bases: TGCAGCGTTGTGTTACCGGGGGGGTATGGCTACACCTTC.